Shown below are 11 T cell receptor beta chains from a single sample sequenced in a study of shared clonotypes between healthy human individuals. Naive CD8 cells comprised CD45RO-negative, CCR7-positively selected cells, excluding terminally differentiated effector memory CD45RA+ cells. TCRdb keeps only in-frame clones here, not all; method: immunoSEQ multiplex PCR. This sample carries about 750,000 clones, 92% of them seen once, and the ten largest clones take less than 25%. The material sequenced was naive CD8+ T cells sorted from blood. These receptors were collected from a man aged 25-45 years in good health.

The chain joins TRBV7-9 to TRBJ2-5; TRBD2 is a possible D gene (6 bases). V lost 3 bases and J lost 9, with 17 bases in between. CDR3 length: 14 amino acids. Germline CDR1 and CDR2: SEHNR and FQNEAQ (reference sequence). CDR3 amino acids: CASSLAVGGLSQYF. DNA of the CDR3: TGTGCCAGCAGCTTGGCGGTGGGGGGTCTATCCCAGTACTTC.

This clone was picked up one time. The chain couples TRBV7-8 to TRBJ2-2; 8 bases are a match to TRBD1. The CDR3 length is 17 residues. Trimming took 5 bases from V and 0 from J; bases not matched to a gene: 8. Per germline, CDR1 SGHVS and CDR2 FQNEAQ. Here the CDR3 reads CASSLTTDRANTGELFF. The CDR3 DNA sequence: TGTGCCAGCAGCCTTACCACGGACAGGGCGAACACCGGGGAGCTGTTTTTT.

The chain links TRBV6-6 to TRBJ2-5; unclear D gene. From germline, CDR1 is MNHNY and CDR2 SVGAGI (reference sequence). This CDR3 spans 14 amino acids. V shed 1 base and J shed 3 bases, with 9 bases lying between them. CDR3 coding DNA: TGTGCCAGCAGTTACTTCGTCGACAAAGAGACCCAGTACTTC. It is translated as CASSYFVDKETQYF.

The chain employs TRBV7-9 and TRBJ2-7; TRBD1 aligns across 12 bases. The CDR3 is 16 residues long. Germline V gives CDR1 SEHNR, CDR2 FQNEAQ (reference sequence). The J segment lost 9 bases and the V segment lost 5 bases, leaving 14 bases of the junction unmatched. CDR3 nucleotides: TGTGCCAGCAGCCCAAGCCGGGGACAGGGGGCGATTGGGCAGTACTTC. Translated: CASSPSRGQGAIGQYF.

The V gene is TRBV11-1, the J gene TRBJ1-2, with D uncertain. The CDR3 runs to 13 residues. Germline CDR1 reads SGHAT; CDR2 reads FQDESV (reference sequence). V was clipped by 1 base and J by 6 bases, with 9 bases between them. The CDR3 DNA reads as TGTGCCAGCAGCTTAGTGGAATGGGATGGCTACACCTTC. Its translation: CASSLVEWDGYTF. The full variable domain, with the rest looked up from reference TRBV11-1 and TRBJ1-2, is EAEVAQSPRYKITEKSQAVAFWCDPISGHATLYWYRQILGQGPELLVQFQDESVVDDSQLPKDRFSAERLKGVDSTLKIQPAELGDSAMYLCASSLVEWDGYTFGSGTRLTVV.

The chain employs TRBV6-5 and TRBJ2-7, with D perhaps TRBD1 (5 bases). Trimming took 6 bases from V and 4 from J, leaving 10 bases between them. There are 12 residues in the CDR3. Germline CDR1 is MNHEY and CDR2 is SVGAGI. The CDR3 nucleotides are TGTGCCAGCAGGGACATGGGTTACGAGCAGTACTTC. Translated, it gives CASRDMGYEQYF.

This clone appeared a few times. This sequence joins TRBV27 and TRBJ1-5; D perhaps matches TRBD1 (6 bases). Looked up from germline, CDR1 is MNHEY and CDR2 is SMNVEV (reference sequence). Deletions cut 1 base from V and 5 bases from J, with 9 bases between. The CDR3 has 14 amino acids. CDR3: CASSLLGAHQPQHF. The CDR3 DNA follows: TGTGCCAGCAGTTTATTGGGGGCCCATCAGCCCCAGCATTTT.

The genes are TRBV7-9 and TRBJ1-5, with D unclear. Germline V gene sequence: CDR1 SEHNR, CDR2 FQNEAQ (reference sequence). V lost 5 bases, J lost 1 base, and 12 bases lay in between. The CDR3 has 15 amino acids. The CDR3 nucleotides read TGTGCCAGCAGCACCGACATTGTGAGCAATCAGCCCCAGCATTTT. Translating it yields CASSTDIVSNQPQHF.

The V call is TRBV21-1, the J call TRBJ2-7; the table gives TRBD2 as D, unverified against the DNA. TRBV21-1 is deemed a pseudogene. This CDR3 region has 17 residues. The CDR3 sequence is CASSKDRWPEGPVEQYF. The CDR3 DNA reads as TGTGCCAGCAGCAAAGATCGGTGGCCGGAGGGGCCGGTAGAGCAGTACTTC.

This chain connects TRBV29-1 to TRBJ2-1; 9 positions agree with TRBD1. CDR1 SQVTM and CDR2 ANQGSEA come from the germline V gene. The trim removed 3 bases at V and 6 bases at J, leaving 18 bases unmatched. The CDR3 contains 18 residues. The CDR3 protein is CSVDVGRDREVLGNEQFF. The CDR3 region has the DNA TGCAGCGTTGACGTCGGTCGGGACAGGGAAGTTCTAGGCAATGAGCAGTTCTTC.

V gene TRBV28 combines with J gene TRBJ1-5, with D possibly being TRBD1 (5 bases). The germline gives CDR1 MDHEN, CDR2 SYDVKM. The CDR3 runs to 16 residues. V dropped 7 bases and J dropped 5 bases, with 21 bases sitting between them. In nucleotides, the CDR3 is TGTGCCAGCACCAAAGTGGGGCAGGGCGGGGATCAGCCCCAGCATTTT. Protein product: CASTKVGQGGDQPQHF. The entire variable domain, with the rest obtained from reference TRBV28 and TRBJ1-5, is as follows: DVKVTQSSRYLVKRTGEKVFLECVQDMDHENMFWYRQDPGLGLRLIYFSYDVKMKEKGDIPEGYSVSREKKERFSLILESASTNQTSMYLCASTKVGQGGDQPQHFGDGTRLSIL.